A selection of T cell receptor beta chains follows, all from one sample in a study of metastatic and nonmetastatic thyroid tumors. TCRdb re-called the PCR reads via MiXCR. This sample yields about 43,000 clones, of which under 4% are seen a single time; approximately 9.8% belongs to the top ten. The source material was blood. These receptor sequences come from a female donor with papillary thyroid cancer or a benign thyroid nodule (not recorded which). Some clones in this sample may be carry-over from other donors' samples. Each CDR3 is given with its conserved first and last residue.

TRBV11-2	13	TRBJ1-2	CASSWDSNYGYTF
TRBV3-1	17	TRBJ1-2	CASSQDLSFGTTYGYTF
TRBV6-6	13	TRBJ2-1	CASSYSTENEQFF
TRBV6-4	16	TRBJ2-7	CASSVPREAPSYEQYF
TRBV10-3	14	TRBJ1-5	CAISQGSRNQPQHF
TRBV20-1	14	TRBJ2-2	CSAMAGRGTGELFF
TRBV6-1	13	TRBJ1-2	CASSPPGGYGYTF
TRBV12-3/TRBV12-4	16	TRBJ1-5	CASSPPGQPFNQPQHF
TRBV13	16	TRBJ2-7	CASSPNSGRSPYEQYF
TRBV14	15	TRBJ2-1	CASSPYTGLYNEQFF
TRBV7-2	14	TRBJ1-2	CASSRTGFNYGYTF
TRBV5-5	14	TRBJ1-5	CASSLAGHNQPQHF
TRBV20-1	14	TRBJ1-6	CSVPGGGYNSPLHF
TRBV19	14	TRBJ2-2	CASSVQGNTGELFF
TRBV20-1	15	TRBJ2-7	CSASQTGTGAYEQYF
TRBV5-6	13	TRBJ2-1	CASPQEGVGEQFF
TRBV10-3	13	TRBJ1-2	CAISVGGREGYTF
TRBV12-3/TRBV12-4	16	TRBJ2-3	CASSRRDRRLTDTQYF
TRBV5-1	13	TRBJ1-2	CASSLVRSWGYTF
TRBV20-1	12	TRBJ1-4	CSAISQGRKLFF
TRBV30	14	TRBJ1-2	CAWSVSSGGVGYTF
TRBV13	19	TRBJ1-1	CASSFLLVGQGAKNTEAFF
TRBV20-1	18	TRBJ2-2	CSAREGTSGFANTGELFF
TRBV28	16	TRBJ2-5	CASSSPRTPRWETQYF
TRBV4-2	15	TRBJ1-1	CASSQLRGGRTEAFF
TRBV7-3	13	TRBJ1-4	CATASGGVEKLFF
TRBV27	13	TRBJ2-1	CASSFSSYNEQFF
TRBV7-9	11	TRBJ2-1	CASSLGGEQFF
TRBV20-1	13	TRBJ2-7	CSAQDSLTYEQYF
TRBV6-1	14	TRBJ2-1	CASSLAGGSNEQFF
TRBV15	12	TRBJ2-1	CATSRGYNEQFF
TRBV6-1	14	TRBJ2-1	CASNVRGRGNEQFF
TRBV19	16	TRBJ2-2	CASSGTSGSYTGELFF